The 18 T cell receptor beta chains given below trace back to one sample, sequenced in a study of human T cells and chemical hapten exposure. TCRdb re-called the RACE reads with MiXCR, one entry per CDR3 protein. The table has 50,000 to 65,000 distinct CDR3 sequences, over 9.5% seen once; the top ten hold roughly 15%. Time point indicated: patch test 3, about 24 weeks after DPC sensitization. This sample's treatment: therapeutic diphenylcyclopropenone sensitization with weekly scalp DPC. The sample consisted of whole blood, taken in connection with sensitization to the hapten diphenylcyclopropenone (DPC). These receptors originate from a woman aged 40 to 55 with alopecia areata. Some clones in this sample may be carry-over from other donors' samples.

This clonotype was found many times. The chain carries TRBV20-1 and TRBJ1-4; D uncertain. Per germline, CDR1 DFQATT and CDR2 SNEGSKA (reference sequence). Trimming stripped 3 bases from V and 3 bases from J, with 14 bases between. CDR3 length equals 15 residues. CDR3: CSARASAGANEKLFF. CDR3 coding DNA: TGCAGTGCTAGGGCATCTGCGGGTGCTAATGAAAAACTGTTTTTT.

Written as DNA, the CDR3 is TGTGCCAGCAGCTTGCTCGCGAACACTGAAGCTTTCTTT. This translates into CASSLLANTEAFF. The rearrangement links TRBV5-5 to TRBJ1-1; D remains unclear. This CDR3 has 13 residues. V gave up 1 base and J gave up 1 base, with 5 bases separating them. Germline assignment: CDR1 SGHKS and CDR2 YYEKEE (reference sequence).

This clonotype was found many times. V gene TRBV6-5 combines with J gene TRBJ1-4; 10 bases align to TRBD1. Germline CDR1 reads MNHEY; CDR2 reads SVGAGI. The CDR3 totals 14 residues. J lost 8 bases, V lost 6 bases, and 6 bases had no gene match. CDR3 amino acids: CASSRTGGREKLFF. The CDR3 region has the DNA TGTGCCAGCAGCCGGACAGGGGGGCGGGAAAAACTGTTTTTT.

This clonotype showed up many times. The J gene is TRBJ1-2, the V gene TRBV6-2 or TRBV6-3; D is possibly TRBD1 (6 bases). The CDR3 totals 13 residues. The germline V gene encodes CDR1 MNHEY and CDR2 SVGEGT. The V gene lost 6 bases and the J gene lost 4 bases, with 12 bases spanning the gap. The CDR3 protein is CASRSQGIYGYTF. CDR3 DNA: TGTGCCAGCAGGTCACAGGGAATCTATGGCTACACCTTC.

This clonotype was seen ten or more times. The rearrangement joins TRBV6-2 or TRBV6-3 to TRBJ2-2; D gene ambiguous. This CDR3 contains 15 residues. Germline lookup yields CDR1 MNHEY and CDR2 SVGEGT. V lost 3 bases, J lost 3 bases, and 11 bases lay in between. CDR3 residues: CASSYLPRYTGELFF. Here the CDR3 DNA reads TGTGCCAGCAGTTATCTCCCGAGATACACCGGGGAGCTGTTTTTT.

This clonotype was counted many times. The chain links TRBV19 to TRBJ2-4, with 7 bases lining up with TRBD1. The CDR3 spans 13 residues. Germline V gene lookup returns CDR1 LNHDA and CDR2 SQIVND (reference sequence). The ends lost 5 bases at V and 4 bases at J; junction bases unmatched: 2. Here the CDR3 reads CASSGDRKNIQYF. In DNA, the CDR3 is TGTGCCAGTAGTGGGGACAGAAAAAACATTCAGTACTTC.

This clonotype was found a few times. V is TRBV6-4 and J is TRBJ2-7, with 8 bases identical to TRBD1. This CDR3 region has 15 residues. The V and J ends lost 4 bases and 3 bases, in that order; junction bases with no gene match: 8. CDR1 is MRHNA, CDR2 SNTAGT, per germline. The chain's CDR3 is CASSAPGTGLYEQYF. The DNA for the CDR3 is TGTGCCAGCAGTGCCCCCGGGACAGGCCTCTACGAGCAGTACTTC.

The CDR3 nucleotides read TGTGCCCATAACGGGCCACAGCCCCAGCATTTT. This codes for CAHNGPQPQHF. J is TRBJ1-5 and V is TRBV7-9, with D unresolved. CDR1 and CDR2 from the germline V gene are SEHNR and FQNEAQ (reference sequence). The CDR3 is 11 residues long. The ends were cut back, 11 bases at V and 7 bases at J, with 12 bases in the middle.

The CDR3 DNA reads as TGCGCCAGCAGGGACAACTCCTACGAGCAGTACTTC. Its protein product is CASRDNSYEQYF. This chain connects TRBV4-1 to TRBJ2-7; perhaps TRBD1 as D (5 bases). This CDR3 is 12 amino acids long. V lost 6 bases, J lost 0 bases, and 6 bases lay in between. CDR1 is MGHRA and CDR2 is YSYEKL in the germline V gene.

This clonotype came up many times. This chain uses TRBV20-1 with TRBJ1-2; D possibly corresponds to TRBD1 (5 bases). Germline values: CDR1 DFQATT, CDR2 SNEGSKA (reference sequence). V shed 1 base and J shed 5 bases, with 17 bases lying between them. The CDR3 has 15 amino acids. This CDR3 is CSARAAGSGGYGYTF. In DNA form, the CDR3 reads TGCAGTGCTAGAGCGGCAGGGTCAGGCGGGTATGGCTACACCTTC.

This clonotype was detected only a few times. The rearrangement uses TRBV20-1 and TRBJ1-1; D remains ambiguous. There are 15 residues in the CDR3. The V gene's germline CDR1 is DFQATT and CDR2 SNEGSKA (reference sequence). The V end lost 3 bases, the J end lost 11 bases, and 25 bases lay between the germline ends. CDR3 nucleotides: TGCAGTGCTAGGCCGAGTGGCAGAACATTTACCATGGCTTTCTTT. It encodes CSARPSGRTFTMAFF.

The chain has TRBV4-2 and TRBJ2-5, with D perhaps TRBD2 (6 bases). The ends were cut back, 1 base at V and 5 bases at J, with 14 bases in the middle. Germline CDR1 LGHNA, CDR2 YNFKEQ. The CDR3 runs to 15 residues. The CDR3 region is CASSQGNRDSETQYF. Written as DNA, the CDR3 is TGTGCCAGCAGCCAAGGCAATAGGGACTCGGAGACCCAGTACTTC.

This clonotype appeared a few times. The chain joins TRBV7-9 to TRBJ2-5; 7 bases are shared with TRBD1. Germline V gene lookup returns CDR1 SEHNR and CDR2 FQNEAQ (reference sequence). After removal of 7 bases from V and 1 base from J, the junction contained 3 bases not matched to a gene. The CDR3 is 13 residues long. CDR3 sequence (DNA): TGTGCCAGCACGGGACAGATCCAAGAGACCCAGTACTTC. Encoded protein: CASTGQIQETQYF.

This clonotype was counted a few times. The genes are TRBV20-1 and TRBJ2-1; 9 bases agree with TRBD2. CDR3 size: 12 residues. V dropped 3 bases and J dropped 14; count of bases not matched to a gene: 8. The germline V gene encodes CDR1 DFQATT and CDR2 SNEGSKA (reference sequence). CDR3 amino acids: CSARAQRGEKFF. Written as DNA, the CDR3 is TGCAGTGCTAGGGCCCAGCGGGGGGAGAAGTTCTTC.

The chain carries TRBV29-1 and TRBJ1-2, with no clear D. This CDR3 is 12 amino acids long. Trimming pared 6 bases from V and 1 base from J, leaving 9 bases between. The germline V gene has CDR1 SQVTM and CDR2 ANQGSEA. For the CDR3, the DNA is TGCAGCGTCGGAGGTGATAACTATGGCTACACCTTC. It yields the protein CSVGGDNYGYTF. Full variable domain (missing parts from reference TRBV29-1 and TRBJ1-2): SAVISQKPSRDICQRGTSLTIQCQVDSQVTMMFWYRQQPGQSLTLIATANQGSEATYESGFVIDKFPISRPNLTFSTLTVSNMSPEDSSIYLCSVGGDNYGYTFGSGTRLTVV.

This clonotype has a single count. The V gene is TRBV30, the J gene TRBJ2-7, with 12 bases aligning to TRBD1. Trimming at V came to 2 bases and at J to 6 bases, leaving 5 bases not matched to a gene. CDR1 GTSNPN and CDR2 SVGIG come from the germline V gene (reference sequence). This CDR3 is 14 amino acids long. CDR3 amino acids: CAWSMGQGASEQYF. CDR3 DNA: TGTGCCTGGAGTATGGGACAGGGGGCGTCCGAGCAGTACTTC.

This clonotype has only a few counts. The CDR3 DNA sequence: TGTGCCAGCAGCTTAACTGGCAGCAATTCACCCCTCCACTTT. It codes for CASSLTGSNSPLHF. The chain couples TRBV7-3 to TRBJ1-6; unclear D gene. Germline loops: CDR1 SGHTA, CDR2 FQGTGA. The CDR3 has 14 amino acids. Trimming removed 0 bases at V and 7 bases at J, with 7 bases between. The full variable domain, its missing parts supplied by reference TRBV7-3 and TRBJ1-6, is GAGVSQTPSNKVTEKGKYVELRCDPISGHTALYWYRQSLGQGPEFLIYFQGTGAADDSGLPNDRFFAVRPEGSVSTLKIQRTERGDSAVYLCASSLTGSNSPLHFGNGTRLTVT.

In its sample, this clonotype was seen many times. This chain links TRBV20-1 with TRBJ1-1; no definite D call. Between the trimmed V and J ends, which lost 4 bases and 0 bases, there was a span of 6 bases. The CDR3 runs to 12 residues. Germline V gene data show CDR1 as DFQATT and CDR2 as SNEGSKA (reference sequence). CDR3 coding DNA: TGCAGTGCTACCCCGGTGAACACTGAAGCTTTCTTT. Its protein product is CSATPVNTEAFF.